These 31 T cell receptor beta chains originate from one sample sequenced in a study of human T cells and chemical hapten exposure. TCRdb used MiXCR to reprocess the RACE reads, holding one entry per CDR3 protein. The sample lists 380,000 or so distinct CDR3 sequences, 4.8% occurring once. The time point denotes: patch test 1, 2 weeks after DPC sensitization. As for treatment: therapeutic diphenylcyclopropenone sensitization with weekly scalp DPC. The material was whole blood, obtained in connection with sensitization to the hapten diphenylcyclopropenone (DPC). These receptors were taken from a woman in her 50s with alopecia areata. Some clones in this sample may be carry-over from other donors' samples.

The J gene is TRBJ2-7, the V gene TRBV7-2; the D gene could be TRBD1 or TRBD2 (5 bases each). This CDR3 has 17 amino acids. V lost 6 bases and J 0 bases, leaving 21 bases between the germline ends. Germline lookup yields CDR1 SGHTA and CDR2 FQGNSA. The CDR3 DNA reads as TGTGCCAGCAGGAGAGCGACCGGGGCAGCGGTCTCCTACGAGCAGTACTTC. Encoded protein: CASRRATGAAVSYEQYF. Combining the CDR3 with reference TRBV7-2 and TRBJ2-7 gives the whole variable domain GAGVSQSPSNKVTEKGKDVELRCDPISGHTALYWYRQSLGQGLEFLIYFQGNSAPDKSGLPSDRFSAERTGGSVSTLTIQRTQQEDSAVYLCASRRATGAAVSYEQYFGPGTRLTVT.

The rearrangement links TRBV12-3 or TRBV12-4 to TRBJ1-5, with a possible D match to TRBD1 (5 bases). Trimming cost V 2 bases and J 7 bases, with 12 bases left between them. The CDR3 contains 14 residues. CDR3 residues: CASSLQGVGQPQHF. CDR3 coding DNA: TGTGCCAGCAGTTTACAGGGCGTCGGGCAGCCCCAGCATTTT.

This clonotype has a count of ten or more. The J gene is TRBJ2-3, the V gene TRBV27; perhaps D is TRBD1 or TRBD2 (6 bases each). Germline V gene data show CDR1 as MNHEY and CDR2 as SMNVEV (reference sequence). CDR3 length equals 16 residues. The V and J ends lost 5 bases and 1 base respectively, with 16 bases between them. The CDR3 DNA sequence: TGTGCCAGCAGTCCCGGCCGGGGGCCCCGCACAGATACGCAGTATTTT. Encoded protein: CASSPGRGPRTDTQYF.

This clonotype was counted a few times. V and J are TRBV12-3 or TRBV12-4 and TRBJ1-4; the match to TRBD1 covers 9 bases. The trim removed 2 bases at V and 7 bases at J, leaving 5 bases unmatched. This CDR3 has 15 residues. CDR3 region: CASSLLGTGSEKLFF. The CDR3 DNA follows: TGTGCCAGCAGTTTACTTGGGACAGGGAGTGAAAAACTGTTTTTT.

CDR3 DNA: TGTGCCATCGGGAGGGTCCAAGAGACCCAGTACTTC. As protein: CAIGRVQETQYF. This chain joins TRBV10-3 and TRBJ2-5, with TRBD2 matching 7 bases. The CDR3 length is 12 residues. V lost 8 bases and J lost 1; bases outside the gene matches: 1. Germline CDR1 reads ENHRY; CDR2 reads SYGVKD.

This clonotype was seen repeatedly, ten times or more. V usage is TRBV7-2 and J usage is TRBJ2-1; 7 positions agree with TRBD2. This CDR3 contains 16 residues. The junction had 4 bases not matched to a gene; V was cut back by 0 bases and J by 2 bases. The V gene's germline CDR1 is SGHTA and CDR2 FQGNSA. The DNA for the CDR3 is TGTGCCAGCAGCTTAGCGACTAGCACCACCTACAATGAGCAGTTCTTC. It codes for CASSLATSTTYNEQFF.

This clonotype was picked up a small number of times. The chain couples TRBV3-1 to TRBJ2-3, with D unclear. V was shortened by 2 bases and J by 6 bases, with 9 bases between the two germline ends. CDR3 length equals 13 residues. Germline assignment: CDR1 LGHDT and CDR2 YNNKEL (reference sequence). The CDR3 nucleotides read TGTGCCAGCAGCCAATTCCGTGGCGATACGCAGTATTTT. Its translation: CASSQFRGDTQYF.

This clonotype was seen a few times. The V gene is TRBV29-1, the J gene TRBJ2-7; TRBD2 matches at 14 bases. The V and J ends lost 2 bases and 7 bases, in that order; junction bases with no gene match: 4. There are 14 residues in the CDR3. Germline V gene lookup returns CDR1 SQVTM and CDR2 ANQGSEA. CDR3: CSVETGLAGVEQYF. CDR3 nucleotides: TGCAGCGTTGAAACGGGACTAGCGGGAGTTGAGCAGTACTTC.

The table lists this clonotype with many counts. V is TRBV3-1 and J is TRBJ2-1, with no clear D. V gave up 0 bases and J gave up 4 bases, with 10 bases separating them. Germline values: CDR1 LGHDT, CDR2 YNNKEL (reference sequence). CDR3 length equals 15 residues. In nucleotides, the CDR3 is TGTGCCAGCAGCCAAGACTTCCTGGAGTACAATGAGCAGTTCTTC. As protein: CASSQDFLEYNEQFF.

This clonotype was seen a few times. V gene TRBV18 combines with J gene TRBJ2-1; D perhaps matches TRBD2 (6 bases). CDR3 length: 14 amino acids. Trimming stripped 4 bases from V and 6 bases from J, with 13 bases between. CDR1 KGHSH and CDR2 LQKENI come from the germline V gene. The CDR3 here is CASSRRDRGNEQFF. The CDR3 nucleotides read TGTGCCAGCTCACGGAGGGATCGGGGCAATGAGCAGTTCTTC.

There are many counts of this clonotype. The V call is TRBV7-6, the J call TRBJ1-1, with 8 bases aligning to TRBD1. CDR1 and CDR2 from the germline V gene are SGHVS and FNYEAQ. V lost 5 bases and J lost 8; bases outside the gene matches: 13. The CDR3 contains 15 residues. CDR3 in DNA: TGTGCCAGCAGCCCCGGGACAGGAGGCCTGCCCGAAGCTTTCTTT. Amino acids: CASSPGTGGLPEAFF.

The chain employs TRBV12-3 or TRBV12-4 and TRBJ2-1; TRBD1 might be the D (6 bases). The V end was cut by 5 bases, the J end by 6 bases, with 23 bases between. The CDR3 has 17 residues. The CDR3 region is CASSPGTRLLSGNEQFF. In nucleotides, the CDR3 is TGTGCCAGCAGTCCCGGGACACGTCTCCTCTCGGGCAATGAGCAGTTCTTC.

This clonotype was seen only a few times. V usage is TRBV6-5 and J usage is TRBJ2-4; 10 bases are a match to TRBD2. CDR3 size: 15 residues. The germline CDR1 and CDR2 sequences are MNHEY and SVGAGI. V gave up 6 bases and J gave up 8 bases; unmatched junction bases: 10. The CDR3 sequence: CASRKVTSGTHIQYF. For the CDR3, the DNA is TGTGCCAGCAGAAAGGTCACTAGCGGGACGCACATTCAGTACTTC.

This clonotype showed up many times. The genes are TRBV24-1 and TRBJ2-2; D remains ambiguous. The CDR3 runs to 14 residues. V lost 1 base and J lost 4, with 6 bases in between. The germline V gene encodes CDR1 KGHDR and CDR2 SFDVKD. CDR3 sequence reads: CATSDFQITGELFF. The CDR3 DNA follows: TGTGCCACCAGTGATTTTCAAATCACCGGGGAGCTGTTTTTT.

This clonotype occurred many times. DNA for the CDR3: TGTGCCAGCAGCCAGGAAACCACAGATACGCAGTATTTT. Translation: CASSQETTDTQYF. The chain links TRBV7-6 to TRBJ2-3, with D uncertain. The CDR3 is made up of 13 amino acids. V gave up 5 bases and J gave up 2 bases, with 8 bases separating them. Germline loops: CDR1 SGHVS, CDR2 FNYEAQ.

This clonotype came up many times. The chain carries TRBV7-3 and TRBJ1-1; D remains ambiguous. V was trimmed by 6 bases and J by 4 bases, leaving 12 bases between them. The CDR3 is 13 amino acids. The V gene's germline CDR1 is SGHTA and CDR2 FQGTGA. As DNA, the CDR3 is TGTGCCAGCAGTTCGACCCTTGCCACTGAAGCTTTCTTT. Residues: CASSSTLATEAFF.

In this sample, this clonotype turned up a few times. The chain carries TRBV2 and TRBJ2-1; D could derive from TRBD1 or TRBD2 (5 bases each). Trimming took off 6 bases at V and 6 bases at J, with 12 bases between the two ends. Germline CDR1 is SNHLY and CDR2 is FYNNEI. This CDR3 has 13 amino acids. This CDR3 is CASRWDGSNEQFF. The DNA of the CDR3 is TGTGCCAGCAGATGGGACGGAAGCAATGAGCAGTTCTTC.

V gene TRBV13 combines with J gene TRBJ1-5, with D tentatively TRBD1 (6 bases). Germline V gene sequence: CDR1 PRHDT, CDR2 FYEKMQ (reference sequence). Trimming took 2 bases from V and 5 from J, leaving 13 bases between them. This CDR3 has 15 residues. The CDR3 nucleotides read TGTGCCAGCAGCTTAAGCAGAAAGGGGGATCAGCCCCAGCATTTT. It translates to CASSLSRKGDQPQHF. The whole variable domain, filled in from reference TRBV13 and TRBJ1-5, reads AAGVIQSPRHLIKEKRETATLKCYPIPRHDTVYWYQQGPGQDPQFLISFYEKMQSDKGSIPDRFSAQQFSDYHSELNMSSLELGDSALYFCASSLSRKGDQPQHFGDGTRLSIL.

This clonotype was counted between two and nine times. The CDR3 region is CASSPYDSPNYGYTF. The CDR3 DNA reads as TGCGCCAGCAGCCCCTACGACAGTCCTAACTATGGCTACACCTTC. The gene calls are TRBV5-1 and TRBJ1-2; tentatively, D is TRBD1 (5 bases). Trimming shortened V by 4 bases and J by 0 bases, and 13 bases separated the two germline ends. The CDR3 totals 15 residues. The germline V gene encodes CDR1 SGHRS and CDR2 YFSETQ.

This clonotype was seen at least ten times. V usage is TRBV12-3 or TRBV12-4 and J usage is TRBJ2-2; D might be TRBD1 (5 bases). The CDR3 has 15 amino acids. V was pared by 2 bases and J by 5 bases, with 12 bases between. The CDR3 DNA reads TGTGCCAGCAGTTTACAGGCAGGGAAGACCGGGGAGCTGTTTTTT. The encoded protein is CASSLQAGKTGELFF.

This clonotype was picked up many times. The V call is TRBV20-1, the J call TRBJ2-7; 10 nucleotides line up with TRBD2. CDR3 length equals 15 residues. The V gene end was trimmed by 3 bases and the J gene end by 3 bases; junction bases not matched to a gene: 8. Germline CDR1 is DFQATT and CDR2 is SNEGSKA (reference sequence). The CDR3 is CSARSVAGGRYEQYF. The CDR3 bases are TGCAGTGCTAGGTCCGTAGCGGGAGGTCGCTACGAGCAGTACTTC.

At least ten counts were recorded for this clonotype. The chain links TRBV7-2 to TRBJ2-7; a possible D gene is TRBD2 (5 bases). The CDR3 runs to 15 residues. Germline CDR1 is SGHTA and CDR2 is FQGNSA. Deletions cut 3 bases from V and 1 base from J, with 13 bases between. CDR3 DNA sequence: TGTGCCAGCAGCTTGAGCGGAGAAGGGTCCTACGAGCAGTACTTC. Its protein product is CASSLSGEGSYEQYF.

Concerning this clonotype itself: A much bigger clone sits one base away, suggesting this may be a read error. The CDR3 DNA follows: TGTGCCAGCAGCCAAGATACGATACCTGCCTACGAGCAGTACTTC. Amino acids: CASSQDTIPAYEQYF. The chain joins TRBV3-1 to TRBJ2-7; D unresolved. The CDR3 is made up of 15 amino acids. Germline lookup yields CDR1 LGHDT and CDR2 YNNKEL (reference sequence). The V end lost 0 bases, the J end lost 2 bases, and 11 bases lay between the germline ends.

This clonotype was counted many times. The chain couples TRBV12-3 or TRBV12-4 to TRBJ2-1; 7 nucleotides align to TRBD1. This CDR3 comprises 15 residues. After removal of 6 bases from V and 2 bases from J, the junction contained 7 bases not matched to a gene. The CDR3 coding sequence is TGTGCCAGCAGCCAGACAGGGATGGCCTACAATGAGCAGTTCTTC. Its translation is CASSQTGMAYNEQFF.

In regard to this clonotype: The CDR3 ends on some other residue instead of the conserved phenylalanine or tryptophan, so this is likely a read error. This rearrangement joins TRBV2 to TRBJ2-3; tentative D call: TRBD2 (5 bases). Germline assignment: CDR1 SNHLY and CDR2 FYNNEI. With 4 bases removed from V and 2 bases from J, the gap between germline ends came to 19 bases. The CDR3 spans 17 residues. The CDR3 DNA follows: TGTGCCAGCAGTGTTCCCCCCGGAGGCGGGCCCACAGATACGCAGTATTTA. Protein product: CASSVPPGGGPTDTQYL.

This clonotype has ten or more counts. The gene calls are TRBV29-1 and TRBJ1-1; 10 nucleotides agree with TRBD1. V lost 1 base, J lost 3 bases, and 17 bases stayed unmatched. Germline-derived CDR1 and CDR2 are SQVTM and ANQGSEA. The CDR3 runs 19 residues. CDR3: CSVEGRSSDRGRWDTEAFF. CDR3 bases: TGCAGCGTTGAAGGCCGCTCCTCGGACAGGGGGAGGTGGGACACTGAAGCTTTCTTT. The whole variable domain, filled in from reference TRBV29-1 and TRBJ1-1, reads SAVISQKPSRDICQRGTSLTIQCQVDSQVTMMFWYRQQPGQSLTLIATANQGSEATYESGFVIDKFPISRPNLTFSTLTVSNMSPEDSSIYLCSVEGRSSDRGRWDTEAFFGQGTRLTVV.

This clonotype appeared a few times. The rearrangement links TRBV29-1 to TRBJ1-5; possible D gene TRBD1, 5 bases. The CDR3 spans 15 residues. Trimming stripped 5 bases from V and 0 bases from J, with 14 bases between. Looked up from germline, CDR1 is SQVTM and CDR2 is ANQGSEA. The CDR3: CSVYLPTDSNQPQHF. The CDR3, as DNA: TGCAGCGTTTATCTCCCGACAGATAGCAATCAGCCCCAGCATTTT.

The V call is TRBV6-4, the J call TRBJ1-4, with D possibly matching TRBD1 (6 bases). Germline lookup yields CDR1 MRHNA and CDR2 SNTAGT. The CDR3 runs 13 residues. Trimming shortened V by 6 bases and J by 8 bases, and 13 bases separated the two germline ends. The CDR3 here is CASRGGSWEKLFF. CDR3 coding DNA: TGTGCCAGCAGAGGGGGTAGTTGGGAAAAACTGTTTTTT.

This clonotype has ten or more counts. This CDR3 reads CASSFGTRNTEAFF. The CDR3 DNA reads as TGTGCCAGCAGCTTTGGCACAAGGAACACTGAAGCTTTCTTT. This sequence joins TRBV12-3 or TRBV12-4 and TRBJ1-1, with D uncertain. V dropped 6 bases and J dropped 1 base, with 12 bases sitting between them. The CDR3 totals 14 residues.

This clonotype showed up many times. The rearrangement links TRBV3-1 to TRBJ1-1; perhaps TRBD1 as D (5 bases). CDR1 and CDR2 from the germline V gene are LGHDT and YNNKEL (reference sequence). With 4 bases removed from V and 3 bases from J, the gap between germline ends came to 12 bases. The CDR3 has 14 amino acids. The CDR3 is CASSPPGPYTEAFF. CDR3 coding DNA: TGTGCCAGCAGCCCCCCGGGGCCTTACACTGAAGCTTTCTTT.

In this sample, this clonotype turned up many times. The V gene is TRBV6-2 or TRBV6-3, the J gene TRBJ2-7; 10 bases agree with TRBD2. CDR3 length: 14 amino acids. Trimming took 7 bases from V and 2 from J; bases not matched to a gene: 5. Germline CDR1 MNHEY, CDR2 SVGEGT. The CDR3 DNA reads TGTGCCAGCACCGTAGCGGGAGGAACCTACGAGCAGTACTTC. It yields the protein CASTVAGGTYEQYF.